What follows are 19 T cell receptor beta chains derived from one specimen sequenced in a study of CD8+ T cells in alopecia areata. Extracted from the samples, RNA was reverse transcribed into cDNA to serve as the sequencing template. Using immunoSEQ multiplex PCR, the repertoire was profiled, and TCRdb retains in-frame clones only, with some absent. The table has 150,000 or so clones, roughly 50% seen once. The sample was CD4+ T cells sorted from blood. These receptors all stem from a human donor in good health.

The V call is TRBV19, the J call TRBJ1-5; TRBD1 might be the D (5 bases). The CDR3 loop spans 15 amino acids. Germline CDR1 is LNHDA and CDR2 is SQIVND (reference sequence). Trimming stripped 9 bases from V and 3 bases from J, with 18 bases between. The DNA for the CDR3 is TGTGCCAGCAGTCCTCGGGACGGATACAATCAGCCCCAGCATTTT. It encodes CASSPRDGYNQPQHF.

This chain uses TRBV7-9 with TRBJ2-7, with D possibly called TRBD1 or TRBD2 (5 bases each). The CDR3 covers 12 residues. V shed 8 bases and J shed 0 bases, with 8 bases lying between them. CDR1 and CDR2 from the germline V gene are SEHNR and FQNEAQ (reference sequence). In DNA, the CDR3 is TGTGCCAGCCGAGGGGACTCCTACGAGCAGTACTTC. Encoded protein: CASRGDSYEQYF. Full variable domain (remainder filled in from reference TRBV7-9 and TRBJ2-7): DTGVSQNPRHKITKRGQNVTFRCDPISEHNRLYWYRQTLGQGPEFLTYFQNEAQLEKSRLLSDRFSAERPKGSFSTLEIQRTEQGDSAMYLCASRGDSYEQYFGPGTRLTVT.

The rearrangement joins TRBV28 to TRBJ2-7, with D maybe TRBD1 (6 bases). Germline CDR1 MDHEN, CDR2 SYDVKM. CDR3 length equals 12 residues. V was shortened by 10 bases and J by 2 bases, with 12 bases between the two germline ends. The CDR3 sequence: CATLRDTYEQYF. For the CDR3, the DNA is TGTGCCACACTCCGGGACACCTACGAGCAGTACTTC.

The genes are TRBV30 and TRBJ1-3, with unresolved D. Deletions cut 1 base from V and 6 bases from J, with 10 bases between. CDR1 GTSNPN and CDR2 SVGIG come from the germline V gene (reference sequence). CDR3 size: 13 residues. CDR3 region: CAWSEGFQNTIYF. CDR3 sequence (DNA): TGTGCCTGGAGTGAGGGCTTCCAAAACACCATATATTTT.

Worth noting for this clone: The same CDR3 can be traced to other DNA sequences in this sample. J is TRBJ2-2 and V is TRBV29-1, with 7 positions matching TRBD2. V was clipped by 5 bases and J by 2 bases; unmatched bases: 5. CDR1 is SQVTM and CDR2 is ANQGSEA in the germline V gene. The CDR3 has 14 residues. The CDR3 bases are TGCAGCGTTAGGAGCGGGACTAACACCGGGGAGCTGTTTTTT. Its translation is CSVRSGTNTGELFF.

This chain links TRBV5-6 with TRBJ1-2; D is possibly TRBD1 (5 bases). V lost 1 base and J 8 bases, leaving 24 bases between the germline ends. This CDR3 is built from 17 residues. Per germline, CDR1 SGHDT and CDR2 YYEEEE. CDR3 sequence (DNA): TGTGCCAGCAGCTTGAGGTGGAGGAAAGGGGACTCACAGGGCTACACCTTC. This gives the protein CASSLRWRKGDSQGYTF.

This clone came up a few times. The gene calls are TRBV29-1 and TRBJ1-1; D perhaps matches TRBD1 (5 bases). CDR1 and CDR2 (germline): SQVTM, ANQGSEA. This CDR3 comprises 13 residues. Between the trimmed V and J ends, which lost 4 bases and 4 bases, there was a span of 13 bases. CDR3 bases: TGCAGCGTTGCGAGGGGCAAAGGCACTGAAGCTTTCTTT. The encoded protein is CSVARGKGTEAFF.

The rearrangement links TRBV5-1 to TRBJ2-1; no clear D gene. Per the germline V gene, CDR1 is SGHRS and CDR2 is YFSETQ. V was clipped by 4 bases and J by 7 bases, with 12 bases between them. There are 13 residues in the CDR3. The CDR3 is CASSLTKINEQFF. The DNA for the CDR3 is TGCGCCAGCAGCCTCACCAAGATTAATGAGCAGTTCTTC.

The genes are TRBV5-1 and TRBJ1-1; the D gene is possibly TRBD1 (5 bases). Trimming took 2 bases from V and 1 from J, leaving 9 bases between them. The CDR3 totals 14 residues. CDR1 SGHRS and CDR2 YFSETQ come from the germline V gene. CDR3 loop: CASSFRTTNTEAFF. CDR3 coding DNA: TGCGCCAGCAGCTTTCGGACAACGAACACTGAAGCTTTCTTT.

There are a few counts of this clone. J is TRBJ2-7 and V is TRBV7-8; 8 bases align to TRBD2. The germline V gene has CDR1 SGHVS and CDR2 FQNEAQ. V trimming: 5 bases; J trimming: 3 bases; junction bases outside the gene matches: 6. The CDR3 length is 14 residues. CDR3 region: CASSGMGTSYEQYF. The CDR3 coding sequence is TGTGCCAGCAGCGGCATGGGGACTAGCTACGAGCAGTACTTC.

V is TRBV30 and J is TRBJ2-1; TRBD2 agrees at 9 bases. The germline V gene has CDR1 GTSNPN and CDR2 SVGIG (reference sequence). This CDR3 has 14 residues. V was clipped by 2 bases and J by 7 bases; unmatched bases: 6. This chain's CDR3 is CAWSSGLAGNEQFF. The CDR3 nucleotides are TGTGCCTGGAGTTCTGGGCTAGCGGGAAATGAGCAGTTCTTC. The entire variable domain, with the rest obtained from reference TRBV30 and TRBJ2-1, is as follows: SQTIHQWPATLVQPVGSPLSLECTVEGTSNPNLYWYRQAAGRGLQLLFYSVGIGQISSEVPQNLSASRPQDRQFILSSKKLLLSDSGFYLCAWSSGLAGNEQFFGPGTRLTVL.

CDR3 DNA: TGTGCCAGCAGCCCCCTTGGGTGGGAGTGGGGCACAGATACGCAGTATTTT. Residues: CASSPLGWEWGTDTQYF. The chain is built from TRBV7-3 and TRBJ2-3; possible D gene TRBD2, 5 bases. V was pared by 5 bases and J by 1 base, with 19 bases between. The germline V gene encodes CDR1 SGHTA and CDR2 FQGTGA. The CDR3 runs to 17 residues. The full variable domain, in which reference TRBV7-3 and TRBJ2-3 provide the parts outside the CDR3, is GAGVSQTPSNKVTEKGKYVELRCDPISGHTALYWYRQSLGQGPEFLIYFQGTGAADDSGLPNDRFFAVRPEGSVSTLKIQRTERGDSAVYLCASSPLGWEWGTDTQYFGPGTRLTVL.

The chain couples TRBV14 to TRBJ2-3; 9 nucleotides match TRBD1. Germline CDR1 SGHDN, CDR2 FVKESK. CDR3 length: 16 residues. V shed 3 bases, J shed 0 bases, and the junction held 4 bases outside the gene matches. CDR3 DNA sequence: TGTGCCAGCAGCCACTCGGGACAGGGAAGCACAGATACGCAGTATTTT. Translated: CASSHSGQGSTDTQYF.

This sequence joins TRBV29-1 and TRBJ2-7; no clear D gene. Between the trimmed V and J ends, which lost 4 bases and 10 bases, there was a span of 14 bases. The CDR3 length is 11 residues. The germline V gene encodes CDR1 SQVTM and CDR2 ANQGSEA. CDR3 amino acids: CSVGGSDKQYF. CDR3 nucleotide sequence: TGCAGCGTTGGGGGTTCAGACAAACAGTACTTC.

The gene calls are TRBV30 and TRBJ2-7; D possibly corresponds to TRBD1 (6 bases). This CDR3 has 13 residues. CDR1 and CDR2 (germline): GTSNPN, SVGIG (reference sequence). Deletions cut 0 bases from V and 2 bases from J, with 8 bases between. The CDR3 bases are TGTGCCTGGAGTGTTCACAGGGCCTACGAGCAGTACTTC. Its translation is CAWSVHRAYEQYF.

The CDR3 is CASSGQGLAGGYEQYF. The CDR3 nucleotides are TGTGCCAGCAGCGGCCAAGGACTAGCGGGAGGCTACGAGCAGTACTTC. The chain carries TRBV7-9 and TRBJ2-7, with 14 bases identical to TRBD2. Looked up from germline, CDR1 is SEHNR and CDR2 is FQNEAQ (reference sequence). This CDR3 spans 16 amino acids. V dropped 5 bases and J dropped 3; count of bases not matched to a gene: 6.

In regard to this clone: Distinct nucleotide sequences in the sample also encode this CDR3. The V gene is TRBV29-1, the J gene TRBJ2-3; maybe TRBD2 (6 bases). From germline, CDR1 is SQVTM and CDR2 ANQGSEA. V lost 4 bases to trimming and J lost 1 base, with 6 bases between them. The CDR3 covers 12 residues. CDR3 coding DNA: TGCAGCGTTGGGGGGGGCACAGATACGCAGTATTTT. Its translation is CSVGGGTDTQYF.

The chain has TRBV5-6 and TRBJ2-5, with 7 positions matching TRBD1. The CDR3 runs 15 residues. The junction had 9 bases not matched to a gene; V was cut back by 2 bases and J by 5 bases. Germline assignment: CDR1 SGHDT and CDR2 YYEEEE. The CDR3 sequence is CASSLPDRVVETQYF. DNA of the CDR3: TGTGCCAGCAGCTTACCCGACAGGGTGGTGGAGACCCAGTACTTC.

This clone was seen a few times. This sequence joins TRBV10-3 and TRBJ2-1; no definite D call. Germline V gene sequence: CDR1 ENHRY, CDR2 SYGVKD. This CDR3 comprises 17 residues. V was clipped by 0 bases and J by 1 base, with 13 bases between them. CDR3 coding DNA: TGTGCCATCAGTGAGTCAAACAGAGCTCTGTCCTACAATGAGCAGTTCTTC. It yields the protein CAISESNRALSYNEQFF.